This TCR beta chain appears in the sequencing data of a study of spatial heterogeneity in lung cancer. Study overall: The mean occurrence of each unique TCR and UMI combination in raw reads exceeded 9.5.

Regarding the study as a whole: There were more appearances of ubiquitous expanded tumor TCRs in blood at resection than at follow-up.

CDR1 SGHRS and CDR2 YFSETQ come from the germline V gene. The CDR3 has 15 amino acids. With 3 bases removed from V and 2 bases from J, the gap between germline ends came to 14 bases. TCRdb reprocessed the 5' RACE reads with MiXCR, giving one entry per CDR3 protein. Here the sample spans about 38,000 distinct CDR3 sequences, 7.5% being singletons. Noted time point: sample taken at primary tumor resection. Tumor, nontumor lung or frozen PBMC supplied whole RNA that was sequenced unsorted. This clonotype was detected ten times or more. Its target is unknown. This TCR derives from a male donor with early-stage non-small cell lung cancer. The chain combines TRBV5-1 with TRBJ1-1, with no clear D. Specimen: PBMCs, collected at surgery. The CDR3 reads CASSSRGTENTEAFF. As DNA, the CDR3 is TGCGCCAGCAGCTCACGCGGTACTGAAAACACTGAAGCTTTCTTT. Variable domain in full (rest from reference TRBV5-1 and TRBJ1-1): KAGVTQTPRYLIKTRGQQVTLSCSPISGHRSVSWYQQTPGQGLQFLFEYFSETQRNKGNFPGRFSGRQFSNSRSEMNVSTLELGDSALYLCASSSRGTENTEAFFGQGTRLTVV.